This T cell receptor beta chain was identified during a study of blood T cells in healthy people across ages (dated by TCRdb to the mid-2010s). Some background on the complete study: In model experiments, template switching captured roughly one uniquely barcoded TCR beta cDNA molecule for every two T cells. To avoid experimental bias, donors of different ages were randomly spread across the sequencing lanes. For two donors (one aged 18 to 30 and one aged 80 or older), the study analyzed two additional independent replicas of 1 million unique cDNA reads from the same blood draw. The donors were divided into four age groups: young (average roughly 15 years), middle-aged (about 40), aged (around 59) and long-lived (about 90). Using deep sequencing normalized with unique cDNA molecular identifiers, the study measured how TCR beta repertoire diversity changes with age. The paper as a whole reports these results and caveats: The long-lived group showed more naive CD4+ T cells, fewer expanded clones and increased TCR diversity than the aged group, suggesting age selection. The percentage of naive T cells measured by flow cytometry correlated strongly with observed TCR beta diversity. Estimates of total diversity based on one million sequenced T cells were considered lower bounds and underestimates. Because profiling used bulk unsorted PBMCs, naive and antigen-experienced compartments could not be compared conclusively. Observed TCR beta diversity per million T cells fell roughly linearly with age, and a significant reduction was already apparent by age approximately 40. Because the CMV infection status of the donors was unknown, age-related changes in expanded clonotypes may potentially have been confounded.

The CDR3 goes from the cysteine to the phenylalanine over 15 residues. CDR3 DNA is the only sequence kept; it has 45 bases, read in frame from the first base. Trimming accounts for 3 bases at V and 7 bases at J, while the number of junction bases matched to no gene is 8. Reading the germline V gene gives CDR1 SGHTA and CDR2 FQGNSA. Systemically healthy Caucasian individuals from Russia, some 36 in total and aged roughly 6 to 100 years, were included as donors. Each donor gave 8 to 10 milliliters of peripheral blood, collected into EDTA-treated Vacutainer tubes. PBMCs were isolated by Ficoll-Paque density-gradient centrifugation, with at least 6 million obtained per sample. Trizol reagent was used to extract total RNA from the PBMCs, yielding at least 5 micrograms per sample. Naive CD45RAhigh/CD27high T cell percentages were measured by flow cytometry on a PBMC aliquot from every donor. Comments on this clonotype: The target of this receptor is not known. Base qualities were left out, and no much larger clone turns up one base away.

Receptor amplification or capture employed 5' RACE. These reads were obtained on an Illumina HiSeq 2500. A second PCR of roughly 7 to 11 cycles was performed with a sample-barcoded 5' primer and a J-beta primer mix. A template-switch 5' adaptor carrying 12 random nucleotides introduced a unique molecular identifier onto each TCR beta cDNA molecule. Each sample yielded at least 3 million CDR3-containing paired-end reads. First-strand cDNA was synthesized from all RNA with the Mint cDNA synthesis kit, primed by a TRBC-specific oligonucleotide. All cDNA was treated with uracil-DNA glycosylase and then went through a first 18-cycle PCR with the universal primers M1SS and BC2_uni_R. Turning to the authors' computational methods: For normalization, 1 million high-quality reads were randomly selected from each sample, with every read carrying a distinct molecular identifier. Reads sharing molecular identifiers were discarded rather than binned into consensus sequences. MiTCR, with a Q25 quality threshold and the strictest error-elimination algorithm, was used for CDR3 identification, clonotype clustering and error correction. Lower-bound total TCR beta diversity was estimated with a nonparametric unseen species model using Euler transformation. TCRdb trimmed the raw reads at Q25, called clones with MiXCR and kept productive beta chains. Entries are consolidated by CDR3 protein sequence, retaining the most common genes and DNA. The V and J calls were not made by the authors but by TCRdb's processing. The sample profile shows 800,000 or so distinct CDR3 sequences; approximately 65% of them were found once. The ten top clones hold around a quarter of the sample.

The sequence joins TRBV7-2 to TRBJ2-1, and 8 junctional nucleotides match TRBD2. The specimen was blood. This receptor was obtained from a man younger than 45 in good health. CDR3 sequence: CASSFLGGASNEQFF. The sequenced DNA: TGTGCCAGCAGCTTTCTCGGGGGGGCAAGTAATGAGCAGTTCTTC. When the CDR3 is completed using the reference TRBV7-2 and TRBJ2-1 genes on either side, the full variable domain is GAGVSQSPSNKVTEKGKDVELRCDPISGHTALYWYRQSLGQGLEFLIYFQGNSAPDKSGLPSDRFSAERTGGSVSTLTIQRTQQEDSAVYLCASSFLGGASNEQFFGPGTRLTVL.